This TCR beta chain originates from a study of T cells after somatic rescue of genetic block. This CDR3 comprises 14 residues. V lost 5 bases and J lost 7, with 12 bases in between. Germline V lookup: CDR1 SGHTA, CDR2 FQGNSA. Clones were read by immunoSEQ multiplex PCR, and TCRdb kept only the in-frame ones, dropping some. The sample has 110,000 or so clones, 85% to 95% seen once. In its sample, this clone was seen a few times. Sequenced sample: peripheral blood mononuclear cells (PBMCs). The TCR sequence derives from a woman under 30. The V call is TRBV7-2, the J call TRBJ1-6; maybe TRBD1 (5 bases). As DNA, the CDR3 is TGTGCCAGCAGCCCATCGGCAGGGAATTCACCCCTCCACTTT. This gives the protein CASSPSAGNSPLHF.